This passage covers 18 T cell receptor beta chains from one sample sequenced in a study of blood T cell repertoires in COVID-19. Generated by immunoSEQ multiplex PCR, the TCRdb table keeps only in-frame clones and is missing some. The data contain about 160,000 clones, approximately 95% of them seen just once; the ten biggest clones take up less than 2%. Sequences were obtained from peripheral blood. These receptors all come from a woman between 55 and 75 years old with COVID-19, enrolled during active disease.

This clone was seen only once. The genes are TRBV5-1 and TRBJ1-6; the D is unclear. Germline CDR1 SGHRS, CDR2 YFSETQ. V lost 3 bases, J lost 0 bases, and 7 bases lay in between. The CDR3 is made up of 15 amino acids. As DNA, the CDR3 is TGCGCCAGCAGCTCCGCTAGCTCCTATAATTCACCCCTCCACTTT. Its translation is CASSSASSYNSPLHF.

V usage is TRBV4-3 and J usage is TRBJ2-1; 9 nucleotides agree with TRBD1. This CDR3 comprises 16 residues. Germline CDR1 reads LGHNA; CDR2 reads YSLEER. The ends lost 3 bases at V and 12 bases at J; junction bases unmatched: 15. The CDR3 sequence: CASSQNGAGTGYGQFF. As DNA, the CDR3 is TGCGCCAGCAGCCAGAACGGAGCCGGGACAGGGTATGGGCAGTTCTTC.

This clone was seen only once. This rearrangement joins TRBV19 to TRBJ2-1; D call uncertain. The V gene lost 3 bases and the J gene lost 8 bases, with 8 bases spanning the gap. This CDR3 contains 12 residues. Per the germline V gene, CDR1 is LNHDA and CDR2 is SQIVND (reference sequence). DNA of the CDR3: TGTGCCAGTAGTATTGGTCGGTATGAGCAGTTCTTC. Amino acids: CASSIGRYEQFF.

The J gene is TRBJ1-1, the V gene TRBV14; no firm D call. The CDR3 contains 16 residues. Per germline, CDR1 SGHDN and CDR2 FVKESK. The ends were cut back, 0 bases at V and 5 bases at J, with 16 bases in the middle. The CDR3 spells CASSQDLLRDGTEAFF. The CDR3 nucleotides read TGTGCCAGCAGCCAAGATCTTTTGAGGGATGGGACTGAAGCTTTCTTT. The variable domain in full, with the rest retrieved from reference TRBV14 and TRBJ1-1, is EAGVTQFPSHSVIEKGQTVTLRCDPISGHDNLYWYRRVMGKEIKFLLHFVKESKQDESGMPNNRFLAERTGGTYSTLKVQPAELEDSGVYFCASSQDLLRDGTEAFFGQGTRLTVV.

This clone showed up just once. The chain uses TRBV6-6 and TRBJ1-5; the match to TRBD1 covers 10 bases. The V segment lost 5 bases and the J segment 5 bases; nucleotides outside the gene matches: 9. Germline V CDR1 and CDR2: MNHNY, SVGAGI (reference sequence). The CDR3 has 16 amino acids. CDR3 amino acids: CASSPLTGGFYQPQHF. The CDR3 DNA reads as TGTGCCAGCAGTCCACTGACAGGGGGCTTTTATCAGCCCCAGCATTTT.

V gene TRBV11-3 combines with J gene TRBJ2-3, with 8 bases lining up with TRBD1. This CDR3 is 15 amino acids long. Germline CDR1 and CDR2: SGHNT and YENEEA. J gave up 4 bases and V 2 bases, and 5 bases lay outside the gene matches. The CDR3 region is CASSLRTGLSDTQYF. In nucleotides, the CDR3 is TGTGCCAGCAGCTTAAGGACAGGGTTATCAGATACGCAGTATTTT.

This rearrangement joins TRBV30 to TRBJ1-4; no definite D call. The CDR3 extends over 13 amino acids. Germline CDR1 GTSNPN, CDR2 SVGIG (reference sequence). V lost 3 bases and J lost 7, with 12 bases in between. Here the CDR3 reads CAWSPRAAEKLFF. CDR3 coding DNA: TGTGCCTGGAGCCCGAGGGCGGCTGAAAAACTGTTTTTT.

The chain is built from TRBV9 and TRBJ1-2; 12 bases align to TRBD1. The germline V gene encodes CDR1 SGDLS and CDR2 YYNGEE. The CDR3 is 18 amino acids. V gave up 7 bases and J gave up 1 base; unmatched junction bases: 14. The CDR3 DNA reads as TGTGCCAGCTCGGGGGACCCGGGACAGGGGGCTATTAACTATGGCTACACCTTC. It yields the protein CASSGDPGQGAINYGYTF.

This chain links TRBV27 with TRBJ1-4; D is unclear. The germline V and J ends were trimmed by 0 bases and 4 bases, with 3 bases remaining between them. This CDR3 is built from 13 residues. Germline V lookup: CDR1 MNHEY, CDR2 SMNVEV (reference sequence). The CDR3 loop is CASSLSGNEKLFF. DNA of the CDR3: TGTGCCAGCAGTTTATCCGGTAATGAAAAACTGTTTTTT.

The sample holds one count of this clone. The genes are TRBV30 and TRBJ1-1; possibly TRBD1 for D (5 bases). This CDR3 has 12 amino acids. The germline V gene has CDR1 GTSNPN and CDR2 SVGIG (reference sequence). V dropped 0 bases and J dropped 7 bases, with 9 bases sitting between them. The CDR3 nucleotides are TGTGCCTGGAGTGTATTGGGGCGTGAAGCTTTCTTT. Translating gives CAWSVLGREAFF.

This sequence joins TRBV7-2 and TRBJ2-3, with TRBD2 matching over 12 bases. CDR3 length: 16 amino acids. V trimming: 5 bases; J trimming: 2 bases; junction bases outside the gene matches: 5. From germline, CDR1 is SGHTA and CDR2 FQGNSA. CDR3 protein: CASSLGLAGFTDTQYF. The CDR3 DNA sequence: TGTGCCAGCAGCCTGGGACTAGCGGGTTTCACAGATACGCAGTATTTT.

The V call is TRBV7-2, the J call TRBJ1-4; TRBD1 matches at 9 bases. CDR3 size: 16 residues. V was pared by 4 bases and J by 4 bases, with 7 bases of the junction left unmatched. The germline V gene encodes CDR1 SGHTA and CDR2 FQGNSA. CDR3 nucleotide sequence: TGTGCCAGCAGCTCCCGGACAGGGGTGTTTAATGAAAAACTGTTTTTT. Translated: CASSSRTGVFNEKLFF.

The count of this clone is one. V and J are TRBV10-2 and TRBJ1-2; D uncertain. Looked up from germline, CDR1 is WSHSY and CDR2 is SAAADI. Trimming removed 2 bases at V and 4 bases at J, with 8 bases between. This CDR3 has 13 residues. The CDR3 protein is CASSEEMSYGYTF. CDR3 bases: TGCGCCAGCAGTGAGGAGATGTCCTATGGCTACACCTTC.

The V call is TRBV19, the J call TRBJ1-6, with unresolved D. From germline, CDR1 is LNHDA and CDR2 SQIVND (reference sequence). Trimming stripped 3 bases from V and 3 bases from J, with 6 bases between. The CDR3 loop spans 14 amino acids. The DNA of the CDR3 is TGTGCCAGTAGTATCTCGGTCTATAATTCACCCCTCCACTTT. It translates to CASSISVYNSPLHF.

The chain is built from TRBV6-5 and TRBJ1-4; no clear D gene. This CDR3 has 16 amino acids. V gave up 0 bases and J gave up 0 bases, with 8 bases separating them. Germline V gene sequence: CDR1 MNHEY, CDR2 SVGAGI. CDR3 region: CASSYSPPATNEKLFF. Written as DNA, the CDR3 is TGTGCCAGCAGTTACTCCCCTCCAGCAACTAATGAAAAACTGTTTTTT.

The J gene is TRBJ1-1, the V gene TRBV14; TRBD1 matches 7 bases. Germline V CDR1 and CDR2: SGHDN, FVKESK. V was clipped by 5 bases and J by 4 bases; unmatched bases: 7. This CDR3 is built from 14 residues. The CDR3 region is CASSATGLGTEAFF. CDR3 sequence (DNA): TGTGCCAGCAGCGCGACAGGGTTGGGCACTGAAGCTTTCTTT. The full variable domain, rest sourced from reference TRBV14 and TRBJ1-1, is EAGVTQFPSHSVIEKGQTVTLRCDPISGHDNLYWYRRVMGKEIKFLLHFVKESKQDESGMPNNRFLAERTGGTYSTLKVQPAELEDSGVYFCASSATGLGTEAFFGQGTRLTVV.

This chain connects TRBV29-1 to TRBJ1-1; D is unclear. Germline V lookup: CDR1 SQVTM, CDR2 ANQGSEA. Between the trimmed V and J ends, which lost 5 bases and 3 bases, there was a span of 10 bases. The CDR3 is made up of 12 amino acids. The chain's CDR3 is CSVTRADTEAFF. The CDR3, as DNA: TGCAGCGTTACGAGGGCAGACACTGAAGCTTTCTTT.

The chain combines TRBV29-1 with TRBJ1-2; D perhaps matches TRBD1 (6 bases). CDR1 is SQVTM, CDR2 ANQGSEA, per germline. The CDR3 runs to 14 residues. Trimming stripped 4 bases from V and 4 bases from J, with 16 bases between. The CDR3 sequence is CSVGRTAGVYGYTF. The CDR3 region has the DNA TGCAGCGTTGGCCGGACAGCGGGGGTCTATGGCTACACCTTC.